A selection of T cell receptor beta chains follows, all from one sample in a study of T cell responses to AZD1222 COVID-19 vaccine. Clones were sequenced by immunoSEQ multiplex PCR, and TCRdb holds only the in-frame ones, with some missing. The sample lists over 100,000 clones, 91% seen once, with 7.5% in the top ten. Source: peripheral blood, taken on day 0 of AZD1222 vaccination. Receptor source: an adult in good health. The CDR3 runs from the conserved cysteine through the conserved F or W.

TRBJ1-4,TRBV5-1,CASSSGGGTNEKLFF
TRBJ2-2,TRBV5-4,CASSLAQGLRAGELFF
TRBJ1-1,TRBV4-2,CASTAWENPEAFF
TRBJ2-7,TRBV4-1,CASSQDWTGQGAYEQYF
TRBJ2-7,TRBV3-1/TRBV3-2,CASSQGAGGPVIKQYF
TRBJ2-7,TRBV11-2,CASSFGAGRSSSYEQYF
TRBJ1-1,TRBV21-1,CASSKGRAGEAFF
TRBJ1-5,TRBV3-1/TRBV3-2,CASSQGLSQPQHF
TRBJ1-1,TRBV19,CASNQRASNTEAFF
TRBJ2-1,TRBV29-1,CSVGRASGNPGNEQFF
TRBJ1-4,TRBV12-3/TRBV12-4,CASSFDEKLFF
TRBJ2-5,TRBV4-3,CASSQDLGGGVVTQYF
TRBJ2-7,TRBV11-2,CASSQNTGTYEQYF
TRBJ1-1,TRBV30,CAWSVLGLEGEAFF
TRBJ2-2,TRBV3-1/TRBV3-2,CASSQWGASTGELFF
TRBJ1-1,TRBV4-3,CASSQDLGERIPGF
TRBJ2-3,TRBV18,CASSPERDTQYF
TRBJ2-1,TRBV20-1,CSARKTNEQFF
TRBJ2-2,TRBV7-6,CASSGGGGYTGELFF
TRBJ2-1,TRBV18,CASSPPGRLAGRNEQFF
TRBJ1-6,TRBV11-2,CASRQLRSQGYNSPLHF
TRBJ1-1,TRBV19,CASSSPGNTEAFF
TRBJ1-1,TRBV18,CASSPPGGWGTEAFF
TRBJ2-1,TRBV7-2,CASSLVAGSSLTGDNEQFF
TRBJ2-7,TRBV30,CAWSFGSSYEQYF